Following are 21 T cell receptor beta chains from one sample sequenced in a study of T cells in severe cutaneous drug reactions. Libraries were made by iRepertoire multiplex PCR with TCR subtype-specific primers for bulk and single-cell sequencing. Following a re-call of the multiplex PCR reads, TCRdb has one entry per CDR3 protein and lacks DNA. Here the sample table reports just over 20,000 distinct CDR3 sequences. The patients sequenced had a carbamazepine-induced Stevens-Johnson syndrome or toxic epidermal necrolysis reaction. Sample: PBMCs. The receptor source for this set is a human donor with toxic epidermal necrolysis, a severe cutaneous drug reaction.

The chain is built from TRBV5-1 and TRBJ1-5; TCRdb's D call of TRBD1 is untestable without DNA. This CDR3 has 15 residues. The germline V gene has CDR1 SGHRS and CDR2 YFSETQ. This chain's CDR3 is CASRAHRDGNQPQHF. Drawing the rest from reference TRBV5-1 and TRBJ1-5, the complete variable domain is KAGVTQTPRYLIKTRGQQVTLSCSPISGHRSVSWYQQTPGQGLQFLFEYFSETQRNKGNFPGRFSGRQFSNSRSEMNVSTLELGDSALYLCASRAHRDGNQPQHFGDGTRLSIL.

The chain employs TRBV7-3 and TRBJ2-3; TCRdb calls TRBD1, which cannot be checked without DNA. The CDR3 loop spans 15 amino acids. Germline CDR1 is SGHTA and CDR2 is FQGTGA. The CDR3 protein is CASSLNPYSTDTQYF.

CDR3: CASTPTGNYGYTF. The gene calls are TRBV19 and TRBJ1-2; TCRdb gives TRBD1 as the D gene, but with no DNA this cannot be confirmed. The CDR3 runs to 13 residues. Germline V gene sequence: CDR1 LNHDA, CDR2 SQIVND (reference sequence).

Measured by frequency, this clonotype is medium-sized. The CDR3 sequence: CASSGEGGTEAFF. This sequence joins TRBV9 and TRBJ1-1. CDR3 length: 13 amino acids. Germline CDR1 SGDLS, CDR2 YYNGEE.

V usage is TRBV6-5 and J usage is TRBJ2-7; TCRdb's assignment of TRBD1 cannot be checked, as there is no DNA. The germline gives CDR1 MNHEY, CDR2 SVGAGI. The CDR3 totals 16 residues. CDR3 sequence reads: CASSYSSGGHPYEQYF.

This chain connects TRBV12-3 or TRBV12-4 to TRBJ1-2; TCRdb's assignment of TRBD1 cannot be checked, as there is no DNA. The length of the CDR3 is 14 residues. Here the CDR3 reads CASSRLGQNYGYTF.

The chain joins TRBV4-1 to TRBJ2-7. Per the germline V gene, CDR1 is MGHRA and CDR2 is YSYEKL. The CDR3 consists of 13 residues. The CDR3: CASSQEIVGEQYF.

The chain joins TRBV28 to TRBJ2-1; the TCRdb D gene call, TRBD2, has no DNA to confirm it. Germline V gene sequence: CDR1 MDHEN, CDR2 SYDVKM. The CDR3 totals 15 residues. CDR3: CASSLDGRNYNEQFF.

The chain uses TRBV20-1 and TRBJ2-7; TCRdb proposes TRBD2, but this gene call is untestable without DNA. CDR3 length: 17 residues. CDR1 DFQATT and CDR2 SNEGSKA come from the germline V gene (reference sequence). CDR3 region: CSARDRRTSGIPYEQYF.

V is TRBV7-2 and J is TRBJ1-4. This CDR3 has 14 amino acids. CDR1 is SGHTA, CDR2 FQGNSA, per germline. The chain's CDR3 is CASSLPGRSEKLFF.

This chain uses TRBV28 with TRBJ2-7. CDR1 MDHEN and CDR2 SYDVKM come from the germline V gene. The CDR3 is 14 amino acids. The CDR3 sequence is CASSLFGTSYEQYF.

CDR3 protein: CASSQDRTGSYEQYF. The V and J genes are TRBV4-1 and TRBJ2-7; the TCRdb D gene call, TRBD1, has no DNA to confirm it. The CDR3 consists of 15 residues. Germline V lookup: CDR1 MGHRA, CDR2 YSYEKL.

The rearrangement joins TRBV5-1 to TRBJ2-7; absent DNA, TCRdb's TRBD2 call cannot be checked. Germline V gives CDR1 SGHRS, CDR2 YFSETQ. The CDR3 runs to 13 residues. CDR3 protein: CASSLEIGGEQYF.

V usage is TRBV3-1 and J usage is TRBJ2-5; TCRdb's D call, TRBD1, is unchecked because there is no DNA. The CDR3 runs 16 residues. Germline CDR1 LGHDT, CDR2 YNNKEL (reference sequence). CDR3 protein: CASSQTLGPDEQTQYF.

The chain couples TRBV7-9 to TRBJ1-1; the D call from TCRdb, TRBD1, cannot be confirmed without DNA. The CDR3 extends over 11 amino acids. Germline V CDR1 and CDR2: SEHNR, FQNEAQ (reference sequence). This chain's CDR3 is CASSSRAEAFF.

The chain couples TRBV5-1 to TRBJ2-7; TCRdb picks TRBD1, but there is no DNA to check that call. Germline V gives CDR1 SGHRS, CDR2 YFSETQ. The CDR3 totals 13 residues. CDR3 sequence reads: CASSLGDRDEQYF.

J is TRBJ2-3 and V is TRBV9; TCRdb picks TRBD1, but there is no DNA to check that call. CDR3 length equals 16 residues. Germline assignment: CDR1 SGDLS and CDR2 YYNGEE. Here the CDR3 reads CASSPRDRGRTDTQYF. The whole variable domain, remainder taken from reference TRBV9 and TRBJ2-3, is DSGVTQTPKHLITATGQRVTLRCSPRSGDLSVYWYQQSLDQGLQFLIQYYNGEERAKGNILERFSAQQFPDLHSELNLSSLELGDSALYFCASSPRDRGRTDTQYFGPGTRLTVL.

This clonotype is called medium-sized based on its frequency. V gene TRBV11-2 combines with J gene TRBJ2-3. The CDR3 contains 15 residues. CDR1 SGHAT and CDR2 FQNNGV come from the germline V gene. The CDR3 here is CASSLDTFSTDTQYF.

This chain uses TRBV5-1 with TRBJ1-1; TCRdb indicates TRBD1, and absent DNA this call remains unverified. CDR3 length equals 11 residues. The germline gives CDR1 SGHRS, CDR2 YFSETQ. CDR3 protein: CASSLQGQAFF.

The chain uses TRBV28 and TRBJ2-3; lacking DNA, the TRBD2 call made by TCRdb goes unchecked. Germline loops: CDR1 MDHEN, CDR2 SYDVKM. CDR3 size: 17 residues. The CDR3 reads CASSSPGLAVSTDTQYF.

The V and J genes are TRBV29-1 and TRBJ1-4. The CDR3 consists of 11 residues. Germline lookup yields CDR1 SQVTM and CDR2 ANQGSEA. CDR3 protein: CSVDSSGKLFF. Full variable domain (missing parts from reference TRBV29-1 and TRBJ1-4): SAVISQKPSRDICQRGTSLTIQCQVDSQVTMMFWYRQQPGQSLTLIATANQGSEATYESGFVIDKFPISRPNLTFSTLTVSNMSPEDSSIYLCSVDSSGKLFFGSGTQLSVL.